The 31 T cell receptor beta chains in this list originate from one sample, sequenced in a study of T cell repertoires in cytomegalovirus infection. TCRdb called the reads again in MiXCR, with one record for every CDR3 protein. This table has 150,000 to 200,000 distinct CDR3 sequences, roughly 30% appearing once. The sample was PBMCs. These receptor sequences come from a human donor in good health (CMV status not recorded). Some clones in this sample may be carry-over from other donors' samples.

The rearrangement links TRBV7-9 to TRBJ1-2; tentative D call: TRBD1 (5 bases). Germline V gives CDR1 SEHNR, CDR2 FQNEAQ (reference sequence). The CDR3 is 13 residues long. V dropped 4 bases and J dropped 4 bases, with 10 bases sitting between them. The CDR3 loop reads CASSSGGVYGYTF. The CDR3 DNA sequence: TGTGCCAGCAGCTCGGGGGGGGTCTATGGCTACACCTTC.

Regarding this clonotype: Since a much larger clone is just one base distant, this may be a read error. V is TRBV2 and J is TRBJ2-3; 13 bases match TRBD2. The germline V gene encodes CDR1 SNHLY and CDR2 FYNNEI. The CDR3 has 16 amino acids. CDR3 nucleotides: TGTGCCAGCAGCCGACTAGCGGGGGGACTCACAGATGCGCAGTATTTT. This gives the protein CASSRLAGGLTDAQYF. Variable domain in full (rest from reference TRBV2 and TRBJ2-3): EPEVTQTPSHQVTQMGQEVILRCVPISNHLYFYWYRQILGQKVEFLVSFYNNEISEKSEIFDDQFSVERPDGSNFTLKIRSTKLEDSAMYFCASSRLAGGLTDAQYFGPGTRLTVL.

This clonotype was seen at least ten times. The chain employs TRBV7-8 and TRBJ2-3; tentatively, D is TRBD1 or TRBD2 (5 bases each). The CDR3 has 15 amino acids. Deletions cut 4 bases from V and 2 bases from J, with 13 bases between. In germline, CDR1 is SGHVS, CDR2 FQNEAQ. The CDR3 DNA sequence: TGTGCCAGCAGCTGGGACGTGGGGCACACAGATACGCAGTATTTT. Encoded protein: CASSWDVGHTDTQYF.

This clonotype was observed at least ten times. Here the CDR3 reads CASSQELQAQETQYF. As DNA, the CDR3 is TGTGCCAGCAGCCAAGAGTTACAGGCTCAAGAGACCCAGTACTTC. The chain carries TRBV14 and TRBJ2-5, with D maybe TRBD1 (5 bases). This CDR3 region has 15 residues. Germline CDR1 reads SGHDN; CDR2 reads FVKESK. V lost 0 bases to trimming and J lost 2 bases, with 10 bases between them.

The chain is built from TRBV20-1 and TRBJ1-1, with 8 bases fitting TRBD1. Germline lookup yields CDR1 DFQATT and CDR2 SNEGSKA (reference sequence). This CDR3 contains 11 residues. V lost 2 bases and J lost 8; bases outside the gene matches: 1. This CDR3 reads CSARRTGEAFF. CDR3 DNA sequence: TGCAGTGCTAGACGGACAGGGGAAGCTTTCTTT.

The genes are TRBV25-1 and TRBJ2-5; D gene uncertain. This CDR3 is 13 amino acids long. CDR1 is MGHDK, CDR2 SYGVNS, per germline. V was pared by 4 bases and J by 7 bases, with 13 bases between. The CDR3 nucleotides read TGTGCCAGCAGTGTCACTTCTGGGGTGACCCAGTACTTC. The encoded protein is CASSVTSGVTQYF.

The chain links TRBV29-1 to TRBJ1-1, with D unresolved. V lost 0 bases to trimming and J lost 4 bases, with 12 bases between them. CDR3 size: 14 residues. Per germline, CDR1 SQVTM and CDR2 ANQGSEA. CDR3 sequence: CSVEDGRGTTEAFF. In DNA form, the CDR3 reads TGCAGCGTTGAAGATGGGCGAGGAACCACTGAAGCTTTCTTT.

CDR3 residues: CASSDDSVGTEAFF. DNA of the CDR3: TGCGCCAGCAGTGACGATTCCGTAGGGACTGAAGCTTTCTTT. The genes are TRBV10-1 and TRBJ1-1, with D unclear. CDR1 and CDR2 from the germline V gene are WNHNN and SYGVQD (reference sequence). V lost 3 bases to trimming and J lost 5 bases, with 13 bases between them. The CDR3 length is 14 residues.

J is TRBJ2-1 and V is TRBV2; D not certain. The V end lost 7 bases, the J end lost 8 bases, and 9 bases lay between the germline ends. The CDR3 runs 11 residues. Germline V gives CDR1 SNHLY, CDR2 FYNNEI. CDR3 DNA sequence: TGTGCCAGCACCTTGGCAGATGAGCAGTTCTTC. This encodes CASTLADEQFF.

The chain recombines TRBV29-1 with TRBJ1-1; 7 positions agree with TRBD1. The CDR3 runs to 13 residues. Per the germline V gene, CDR1 is SQVTM and CDR2 is ANQGSEA. V lost 7 bases and J lost 4; bases outside the gene matches: 9. This CDR3 reads CSANDRVGTEAFF. The CDR3, as DNA: TGCAGCGCCAATGACAGGGTGGGCACTGAAGCTTTCTTT.

The sample holds many counts of this clonotype. The chain is built from TRBV7-2 and TRBJ1-1; no clear D. The ends were cut back, 5 bases at V and 0 bases at J, with 13 bases in the middle. Germline V lookup: CDR1 SGHTA, CDR2 FQGNSA. CDR3 length: 15 amino acids. CDR3 protein: CASSPTLTVNTEAFF. As DNA, the CDR3 is TGTGCCAGCAGCCCCACCTTGACTGTGAACACTGAAGCTTTCTTT. Full variable domain (outside the CDR3, taken from reference TRBV7-2 and TRBJ1-1): GAGVSQSPSNKVTEKGKDVELRCDPISGHTALYWYRQSLGQGLEFLIYFQGNSAPDKSGLPSDRFSAERTGGSVSTLTIQRTQQEDSAVYLCASSPTLTVNTEAFFGQGTRLTVV.

This clonotype was picked up many times. The rearrangement links TRBV7-2 to TRBJ2-7; D is ambiguous. CDR3 size: 12 residues. Germline CDR1 is SGHTA and CDR2 is FQGNSA. V lost 6 bases to trimming and J lost 0 bases, with 6 bases between them. The CDR3 nucleotides are TGTGCCAGCAGATCGAGCTCCTACGAGCAGTACTTC. It is translated as CASRSSSYEQYF.

This chain connects TRBV3-1 to TRBJ1-6; 7 bases map to TRBD1. V shed 4 bases and J 6 bases; nucleotides not matched to a gene: 9. CDR3 length: 16 amino acids. Germline loops: CDR1 LGHDT, CDR2 YNNKEL (reference sequence). CDR3 region: CASSLRGEVGNSPLHF. CDR3 nucleotides: TGTGCCAGCAGCCTCAGGGGGGAAGTGGGTAATTCACCCCTCCACTTT.

A few counts support this clonotype. The rearrangement links TRBV12-3 or TRBV12-4 to TRBJ2-3, with 11 positions matching TRBD2. V shed 6 bases and J 5 bases; nucleotides not matched to a gene: 13. The CDR3 consists of 17 residues. The CDR3 nucleotides are TGTGCCAGCAGACTCACTAGCGGGGGCGATCTAGGAGATACGCAGTATTTT. Translating it yields CASRLTSGGDLGDTQYF.

The genes are TRBV5-4 and TRBJ1-4; D gene ambiguous. The germline V gene has CDR1 SGHNT and CDR2 YYREEE (reference sequence). The CDR3 is made up of 15 amino acids. With 4 bases removed from V and 3 bases from J, the gap between germline ends came to 13 bases. The DNA of the CDR3 is TGTGCCAGCAGCGATAGGACCTCCGCTAATGAAAAACTGTTTTTT. It translates to CASSDRTSANEKLFF.

A word on this clonotype: This may stem from a read error, because a much larger clone lies one nucleotide away. The V and J genes are TRBV7-2 and TRBJ2-3; D not resolved. Per the germline V gene, CDR1 is SGHTA and CDR2 is FQGNSA. This CDR3 comprises 15 residues. CDR3 region: CAISLEVAKTDTQYF. Written as DNA, the CDR3 is TGTGCCATCAGCTTAGAAGTGGCTAAAACAGATACGCAGTATTTT.

This rearrangement joins TRBV12-3 or TRBV12-4 to TRBJ1-1, with a weak D call TRBD1 (5 bases). V was cut by 2 bases and J by 5 bases, with 18 bases left in between. The CDR3 runs to 16 residues. The CDR3 here is CASSLKSGAPRTEAFF. The CDR3 nucleotides are TGTGCCAGCAGTTTAAAGAGCGGGGCCCCGAGGACTGAAGCTTTCTTT.

The chain couples TRBV7-3 to TRBJ1-1; perhaps TRBD1 as D (6 bases). Germline lookup yields CDR1 SGHTA and CDR2 FQGTGA. Trimming removed 7 bases from V and 6 bases from J, with 15 bases in between. The CDR3 consists of 13 residues. CDR3 sequence (DNA): TGTGCCAGCACCCCTGGGGGGGCCTCTGAAGCTTTCTTT. It yields the protein CASTPGGASEAFF.

This clonotype was recorded at least ten times. The V and J genes are TRBV7-8 and TRBJ1-6; tentatively, D is TRBD1 (6 bases). The CDR3 sequence is 19 residues long. Per the germline V gene, CDR1 is SGHVS and CDR2 is FQNEAQ. Trimming removed 5 bases from V and 1 base from J, with 21 bases in between. The CDR3 sequence is CASSQAGAGGGSYNSPLHF. CDR3 bases: TGTGCCAGCAGCCAAGCGGGGGCAGGCGGTGGGTCCTATAATTCACCCCTCCACTTT. The whole variable domain, remainder taken from reference TRBV7-8 and TRBJ1-6, is GAGVSQSPRYKVAKRGQDVALRCDPISGHVSLFWYQQALGQGPEFLTYFQNEAQLDKSGLPSDRFFAERPEGSVSTLKIQRTQQEDSAVYLCASSQAGAGGGSYNSPLHFGNGTRLTVT.

This clonotype was counted a few times. V usage is TRBV14 and J usage is TRBJ1-6; 9 nucleotides match TRBD1. The germline V gene encodes CDR1 SGHDN and CDR2 FVKESK. The CDR3 spans 15 residues. V lost 4 bases, J lost 8 bases, and 6 bases stayed unmatched. This CDR3 is CASSPRQGGDSPLHF. The CDR3 DNA reads TGTGCCAGCAGCCCTCGACAGGGGGGGGATTCACCCCTCCACTTT. Looking up the rest from reference TRBV14 and TRBJ1-6 gives the full variable domain: EAGVTQFPSHSVIEKGQTVTLRCDPISGHDNLYWYRRVMGKEIKFLLHFVKESKQDESGMPNNRFLAERTGGTYSTLKVQPAELEDSGVYFCASSPRQGGDSPLHFGNGTRLTVT.

This clonotype was counted a few times. The genes are TRBV12-3 or TRBV12-4 and TRBJ1-5, with no clear D. V was clipped by 1 base and J by 6 bases, with 13 bases between them. The CDR3 is made up of 15 amino acids. In DNA, the CDR3 is TGTGCCAGCAGTTTAGGGGAAACCTGGCGTCAGCCCCAGCATTTT. This sequence encodes CASSLGETWRQPQHF.

V and J are TRBV27 and TRBJ1-2; 10 nucleotides agree with TRBD1. Germline lookup yields CDR1 MNHEY and CDR2 SMNVEV (reference sequence). The CDR3 has 15 residues. V was clipped by 2 bases and J by 7 bases; unmatched bases: 7. CDR3 sequence reads: CASSLVTGGAGGYTF. The CDR3 region has the DNA TGTGCCAGCAGTTTAGTGACAGGGGGCGCGGGTGGCTACACCTTC.

The genes are TRBV12-5 and TRBJ2-1; D gene ambiguous. Trimming left V 5 bases short and J 1 base short, with 15 bases between. The CDR3 has 16 residues. The germline V gene has CDR1 LGHNT and CDR2 FRNRAP. The DNA of the CDR3 is TGTGCTAGTGGTACCCCAATGTGGTTTTCCTACAATGAGCAGTTCTTC. Protein sequence: CASGTPMWFSYNEQFF.

The V gene is TRBV5-4, the J gene TRBJ1-1, with TRBD1 identical over 8 bases. The germline V gene encodes CDR1 SGHNT and CDR2 YYREEE (reference sequence). The CDR3 extends over 14 amino acids. V was pared by 5 bases and J by 2 bases, with 5 bases of the junction left unmatched. Written as DNA, the CDR3 is TGTGCCAGCAGACTACAGGGGGATAACACTGAAGCTTTCTTT. This translates into CASRLQGDNTEAFF.

The rearrangement links TRBV20-1 to TRBJ2-3; D gene ambiguous. The germline V gene has CDR1 DFQATT and CDR2 SNEGSKA (reference sequence). Trimming took off 0 bases at V and 6 bases at J, with 4 bases between the two ends. This CDR3 comprises 11 residues. For the CDR3, the DNA is TGCAGTGCTAGAGACCCCGATACGCAGTATTTT. This encodes CSARDPDTQYF.

The J gene is TRBJ1-1, the V gene TRBV7-4; the D is unclear. With 5 bases removed from V and 1 base from J, the gap between germline ends came to 14 bases. The germline V gene encodes CDR1 SGHVT and CDR2 SQSDAQ. This CDR3 spans 15 amino acids. The chain's CDR3 is CASSRKEIRNTEAFF. The CDR3 DNA is TGTGCCAGCAGCCGGAAAGAAATACGGAACACTGAAGCTTTCTTT.

The chain carries TRBV30 and TRBJ2-1; D gene unclear. Per germline, CDR1 GTSNPN and CDR2 SVGIG (reference sequence). V was trimmed by 0 bases and J by 7 bases, leaving 16 bases between them. CDR3 length equals 15 residues. CDR3 residues: CAWSVGGVAVNEQFF. Here the CDR3 DNA reads TGTGCCTGGAGTGTAGGTGGGGTCGCTGTTAATGAGCAGTTCTTC.

This rearrangement joins TRBV12-3 or TRBV12-4 to TRBJ2-2; 9 bases are a match to TRBD1. V trimming: 3 bases; J trimming: 5 bases; junction bases outside the gene matches: 4. The CDR3 covers 15 residues. Here the CDR3 DNA reads TGTGCCAGCAGTTTTGGAGGACAGGGGACCGGGGAGCTGTTTTTT. It codes for CASSFGGQGTGELFF.

The chain joins TRBV7-4 to TRBJ2-6; TRBD1 aligns across 8 bases. Germline CDR1 SGHVT, CDR2 SQSDAQ. With V trimmed by 9 bases and J by 0 bases, 13 bases remained unmatched. This CDR3 has 18 residues. CDR3 nucleotides: TGTGCCAGTTACGGGGACAGGAACATGATCTCTGGGGCCAACGTCCTGACTTTC. Translated: CASYGDRNMISGANVLTF. Together with reference TRBV7-4 and TRBJ2-6, the CDR3 gives the full variable domain: GAGVSQSPRYKVAKRGRDVALRCDSISGHVTLYWYRQTLGQGSEVLTYSQSDAQRDKSGRPSGRFSAERPERSVSTLKIQRTEQGDSAVYLCASYGDRNMISGANVLTFGAGSRLTVL.

This clonotype was detected many times. The chain recombines TRBV19 with TRBJ2-1; D is perhaps TRBD1 or TRBD2 (5 bases each). This CDR3 contains 11 residues. The V end was cut by 5 bases, the J end by 10 bases, with 9 bases between. Germline V CDR1 and CDR2: LNHDA, SQIVND (reference sequence). The CDR3 nucleotides read TGTGCCAGTAGTTCGGGGCCCGAGCAGTTCTTC. Translation: CASSSGPEQFF.

The table lists this clonotype with a few counts. CDR3 amino acids: CASSYGRGPTGELFF. CDR3 nucleotides: TGTGCCAGCAGTTACGGGCGGGGACCCACCGGGGAGCTGTTTTTT. The chain links TRBV6-2 or TRBV6-3 to TRBJ2-2, with a possible D match to TRBD2 (6 bases). CDR3 size: 15 residues. V dropped 2 bases and J dropped 4 bases, with 11 bases sitting between them. Per the germline V gene, CDR1 is MNHEY and CDR2 is SVGEGT.